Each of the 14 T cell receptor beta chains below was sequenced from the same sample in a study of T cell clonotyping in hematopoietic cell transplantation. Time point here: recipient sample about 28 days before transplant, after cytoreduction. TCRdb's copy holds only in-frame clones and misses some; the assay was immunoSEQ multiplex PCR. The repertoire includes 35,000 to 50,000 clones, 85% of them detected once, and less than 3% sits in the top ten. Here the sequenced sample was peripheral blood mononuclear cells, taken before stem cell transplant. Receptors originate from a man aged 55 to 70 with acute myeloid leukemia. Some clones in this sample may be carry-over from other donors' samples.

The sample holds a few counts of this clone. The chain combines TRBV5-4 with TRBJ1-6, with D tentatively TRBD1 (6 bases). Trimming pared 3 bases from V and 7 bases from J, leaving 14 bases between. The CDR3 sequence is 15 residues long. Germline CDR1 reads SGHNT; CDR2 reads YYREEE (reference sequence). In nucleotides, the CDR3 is TGTGCCAGCAGCTCGGCACAGGGAGAGAATTCACCCCTCCACTTT. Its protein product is CASSSAQGENSPLHF. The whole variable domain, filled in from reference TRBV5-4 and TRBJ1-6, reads ETGVTQSPTHLIKTRGQQVTLRCSSQSGHNTVSWYQQALGQGPQFIFQYYREEENGRGNFPPRFSGLQFPNYSSELNVNALELDDSALYLCASSSAQGENSPLHFGNGTRLTVT.

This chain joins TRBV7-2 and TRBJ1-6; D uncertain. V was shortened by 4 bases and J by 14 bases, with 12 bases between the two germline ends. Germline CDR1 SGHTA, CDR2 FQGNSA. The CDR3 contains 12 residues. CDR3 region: CASSSPWKALHF. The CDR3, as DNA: TGTGCCAGCAGCTCCCCTTGGAAGGCCCTCCACTTT.

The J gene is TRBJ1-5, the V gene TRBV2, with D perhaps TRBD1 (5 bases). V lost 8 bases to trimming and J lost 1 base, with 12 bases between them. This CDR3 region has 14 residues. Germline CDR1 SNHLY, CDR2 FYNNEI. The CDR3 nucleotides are TGTGCCAGCTGCAGAGGGACGAGCAATCAGCCCCAGCATTTT. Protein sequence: CASCRGTSNQPQHF.

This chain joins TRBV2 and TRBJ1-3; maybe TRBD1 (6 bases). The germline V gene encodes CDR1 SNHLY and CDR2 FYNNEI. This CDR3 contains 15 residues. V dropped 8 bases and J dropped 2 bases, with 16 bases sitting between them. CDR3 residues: CASEQGELTGNTIYF. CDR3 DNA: TGTGCCAGCGAACAGGGTGAGTTGACTGGAAACACCATATATTTT.

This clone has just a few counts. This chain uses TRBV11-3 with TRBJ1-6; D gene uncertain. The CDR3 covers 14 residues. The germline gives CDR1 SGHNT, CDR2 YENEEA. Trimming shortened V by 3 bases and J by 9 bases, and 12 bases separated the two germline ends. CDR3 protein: CASSLTYSASPLHF. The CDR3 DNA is TGTGCCAGCAGCTTGACTTATTCAGCTTCACCCCTCCACTTT.

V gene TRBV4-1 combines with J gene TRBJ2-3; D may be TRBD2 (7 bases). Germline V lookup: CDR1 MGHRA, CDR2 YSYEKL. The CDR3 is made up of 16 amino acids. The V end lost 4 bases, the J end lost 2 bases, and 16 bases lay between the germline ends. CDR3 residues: CASSRTRGANTDTQYF. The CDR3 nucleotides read TGCGCCAGCAGCCGAACTCGGGGGGCAAACACAGATACGCAGTATTTT.

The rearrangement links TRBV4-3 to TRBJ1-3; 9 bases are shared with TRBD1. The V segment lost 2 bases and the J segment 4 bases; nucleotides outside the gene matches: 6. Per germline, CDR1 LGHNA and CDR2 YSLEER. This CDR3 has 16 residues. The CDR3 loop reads CASSQSYGTGGNTIYF. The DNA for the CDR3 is TGCGCCAGCAGCCAATCTTACGGGACAGGGGGAAACACCATATATTTT.

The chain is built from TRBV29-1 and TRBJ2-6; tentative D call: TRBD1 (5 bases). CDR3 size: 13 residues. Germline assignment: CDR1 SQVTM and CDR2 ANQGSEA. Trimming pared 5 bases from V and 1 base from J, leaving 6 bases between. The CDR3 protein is CSVQGSGANVLTF. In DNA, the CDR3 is TGCAGCGTTCAGGGTTCTGGGGCCAACGTCCTGACTTTC.

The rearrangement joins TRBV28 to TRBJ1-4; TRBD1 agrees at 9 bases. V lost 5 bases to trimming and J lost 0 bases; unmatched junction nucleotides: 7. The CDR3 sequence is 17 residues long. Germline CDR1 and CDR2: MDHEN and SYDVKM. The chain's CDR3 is CASSAGQGPATNEKLFF. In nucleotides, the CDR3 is TGTGCCAGCAGTGCGGGACAGGGACCTGCAACTAATGAAAAACTGTTTTTT.

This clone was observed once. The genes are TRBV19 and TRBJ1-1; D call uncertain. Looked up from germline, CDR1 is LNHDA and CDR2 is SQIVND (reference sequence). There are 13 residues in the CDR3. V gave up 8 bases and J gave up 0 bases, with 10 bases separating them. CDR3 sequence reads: CASQWGVNTEAFF. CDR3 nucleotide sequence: TGTGCCAGTCAGTGGGGAGTGAACACTGAAGCTTTCTTT. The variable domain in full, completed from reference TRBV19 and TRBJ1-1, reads DGGITQSPKYLFRKEGQNVTLSCEQNLNHDAMYWYRQDPGQGLRLIYYSQIVNDFQKGDIAEGYSVSREKKESFPLTVTSAQKNPTAFYLCASQWGVNTEAFFGQGTRLTVV.

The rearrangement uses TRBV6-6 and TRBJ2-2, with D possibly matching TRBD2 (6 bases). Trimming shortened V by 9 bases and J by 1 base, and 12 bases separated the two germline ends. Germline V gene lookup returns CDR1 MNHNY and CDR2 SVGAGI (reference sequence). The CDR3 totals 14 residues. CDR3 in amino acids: CASAGTVNTGELFF. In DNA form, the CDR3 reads TGTGCCAGTGCGGGGACGGTGAACACCGGGGAGCTGTTTTTT.

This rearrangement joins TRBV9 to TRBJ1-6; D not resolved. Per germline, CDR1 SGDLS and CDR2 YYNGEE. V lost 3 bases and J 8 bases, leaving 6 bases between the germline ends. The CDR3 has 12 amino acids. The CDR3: CASSATDSPLHF. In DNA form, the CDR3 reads TGTGCCAGCAGCGCCACGGATTCACCCCTCCACTTT.

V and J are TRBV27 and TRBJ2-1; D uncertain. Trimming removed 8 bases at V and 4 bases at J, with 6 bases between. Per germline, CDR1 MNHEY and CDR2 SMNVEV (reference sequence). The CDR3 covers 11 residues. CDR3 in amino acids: CASRSYNEQFF. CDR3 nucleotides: TGTGCCAGCCGGAGTTACAATGAGCAGTTCTTC.

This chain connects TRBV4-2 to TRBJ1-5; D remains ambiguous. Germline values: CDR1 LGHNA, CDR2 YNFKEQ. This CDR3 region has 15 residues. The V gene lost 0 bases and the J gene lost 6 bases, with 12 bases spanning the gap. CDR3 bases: TGTGCCAGCAGCCAAGATATGCTAGCGGGTCAGCCCCAGCATTTT. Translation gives CASSQDMLAGQPQHF.